This T cell receptor beta chain was captured in a study of cytomegalovirus exposure and HLA in healthy donors (dated by TCRdb to about 2017). Regarding the study in general: According to an earlier analysis of several hundred of the donors, some 170 million T cells yielded 90 million to 140 million unique TCR beta sequences and 250 to 350 Gb of sequence data. An early release that covered about 640 HLA-typed donors contained approximately 300 gigabases of sequencing data and 75 million to 100 million unique TCR sequences. The genetic ancestry cluster associated with self-reported Caucasian donors included roughly 84% of the approximately 400 genotyped donors. The study aimed to test whether cataloging public T cell receptors could reveal signatures of past pathogen exposure. Using immunosequencing, the study profiled T cell repertoires from approximately 700 subjects and related those repertoires to cytomegalovirus serostatus. In addition to the first cohort of hundreds of subjects, a separate validation cohort of over 90 different subjects was used. The study combined high-throughput TCR immunosequencing, statistical association of individual TCRs with disease status, and machine learning to predict cytomegalovirus infection status. In a later analysis, previously published TCR beta repertoires from 670 or so donors were re-analyzed and high-resolution HLA genotyping was added so that TCR occurrence patterns could be studied. Rather than drawing on any new phenotypic data, the later analysis identified candidate immune exposures from TCR beta sequences and the way those sequences occurred across donors. An earlier analysis of approximately 630 of the donors applied high-throughput TCR beta sequencing to assess whether each TCR beta V gene segment acted as functional or pseudogenic. Donor age, sex, ethnicity and CMV serostatus were compiled together with the repertoire data. In a later genetic analysis, genome-wide SNP genotypes for about three fifths of the 666 donors were used, and that subset was treated as a discovery cohort. All discovery cohort repertoires had been generated using a single sequencing platform. Class I and class II HLA loci were covered by the typing at four-digit resolution. The number of typed donors differed by locus: about 620-630 for A, B, C, DRB1 and DQB1; approximately 520 for DQA1; about 600 for DPA1; and approximately 450 for DPB1. Because of strong linkage in the cohort, five DR-DQ haplotypes were treated as single units for association and clustering. Among 300 to 500 genotyped donors of the cohort, an average of approximately 200,000 unique TCR beta nucleotide sequences was sequenced per donor, of which about 18% were non-productive. Broader findings and caveats from the paper: According to the authors, the approach could potentially be generalized to other disease states and immunological phenotypes. The presence/absence analyses assumed that sequencing depth was roughly uniform across donors, and that assumption may not be true. Compared with the 666-donor mean, donors in an Asian-associated ancestry cluster had fewer N-insertions in productive TCRs, according to a later genetic analysis. In a later analysis, most CMV-associated TCR beta chains were found to appear HLA-restricted, with HLA associations seemingly driven largely by CMV exposure. Immune exposure information for the cohort was limited to CMV serostatus. Linkage disequilibrium might explain the correlated functional status among segregating V segments, but an unknown experimental factor could not be excluded. Across donors, most TCR sequences were observed very rarely, whereas some public TCRs were present in many individuals. Because HLA typing was unavailable for some donors at each locus, only the typed subset was used in association tests. Some IMGT-functional V segments, including TRBV6-2 and TRBV6-3, could not be told apart with the 87-base-pair reads, so those segments were excluded. When HLA alleles, especially DR and DQ, strongly co-occurred, attributing TCR associations to individual alleles was difficult. In an earlier analysis of some 640 of the donors, most TCR beta V segments were observed in productive rearrangements about 90% or about 30% of the time, broadly matching IMGT annotations. In the study, 164 TCR beta chains were listed as associated with cytomegalovirus. According to a later analysis, TCR association rates differed among HLA loci, with DRB1 alleles showing the most associated TCRs and HLA-C alleles showing the fewest. A further reported finding was that TCR beta sequences accurately predicted the HLA-A and HLA-B alleles for most subjects in the first cohort. A later analysis reported that several top co-occurrence clusters appeared linked to parvovirus B19, influenza, CMV and Epstein-Barr virus. The classifier was reported to diagnose cytomegalovirus status with high specificity and sensitivity in both the original and validation cohorts. In this cohort, only TCR beta chains were sequenced, and detectable features were limited by the absence of alpha or paired-chain data. In vitro tests confirmed that a few of the cytomegalovirus-associated TCR beta chains recognize cytomegalovirus antigens. An association between a missense DCLRE1C variant and V-gene and J-gene trimming of TCR beta chains was found in a later genetic analysis and replicated in an independent cohort. In a later analysis, HLA-associated TCR beta chains were found to be more clonally expanded and to have lower generation probabilities than equally common non-associated chains. A cluster of highly shared sequence variants was judged likely to represent a technical artifact of the sequencing pipeline. Because counts were too low, approximately 18 rarely observed V segments, including chromosome 9 orphons, were excluded from the earlier analysis of some 590 of the donors. Specific HLA alleles were associated with over 15,000 TCR beta sequences at a false discovery rate of 0.05 in a later analysis.

The cohort consisted of 666 healthy bone marrow donors. All cohort members were sampled while nominally healthy, although unrecorded immune exposures were likely present. The donor was CMV seronegative and was included in the group of several hundred seronegative cohort members. A peripheral blood sample was collected from each donor, and TCR beta sequencing was performed on peripheral blood mononuclear cells. The Qiagen DNeasy Blood Extraction Kit was used to extract genomic DNA from the blood cell samples. Via the germline V gene (reference sequence), CDR1 is SEHNR and CDR2 FQNEAQ. There are 12 amino acids in the CDR3, from cysteine to phenylalanine inclusive. Left in the record is the CDR3 DNA by itself, 36 bases read in frame from the first base. Only a few counts were recorded for this clone. The target of this receptor is not known. One junction end disagrees with the germline gene, perhaps due to a read error.

Library prep was done by the immunoSEQ multiplex PCR assay. For the multiplex PCR, a mixture combining 60 forward primers for TCR Vbeta segments and 13 reverse primers for TCR Jbeta segments was used. A multiplex PCR assay on genomic DNA amplified the CDR3 region of rearranged TCR beta genes. On the Illumina HiSeq System, the amplified TCR beta libraries were sequenced as 87-base-pair reads. Regarding the original processing steps: A later analysis tallied roughly 80 million unique TCR beta chains across the roughly 610 repertoires, and roughly 11 million of those chains were shared by two or more donors. A nearest-neighbor algorithm error-corrected the raw reads and collapsed the reads into unique sequences, merging closely related sequences to remove PCR and sequencing errors. CDR3 sequences were aligned to IMGT reference sequences to assign V, D and J gene segments. For a sequence to be retained, a match of at least six nucleotides was required to both a V gene segment and a J gene segment. A rearrangement was called productive if the CDR3 had no stop codons and remained in frame with V and J, and every other rearrangement was called non-productive. CDR3 was defined according to IMGT convention as the region running from the second conserved V-encoded cysteine to the conserved J-encoded phenylalanine. The earlier analysis of about 560 of the donors excluded any sequence lacking an unambiguous match to a single V gene segment. An earlier analysis of 500 to 700 of the donors classified V segments as functional when productive rearrangements were above 56.7% and as segregating when the standard deviation between donors was above 5%. A statistical classification framework was developed to diagnose cytomegalovirus status using the catalog of TCR beta chain sequences. A later analysis assigned V and J genes by comparing TCR nucleotide sequences with IMGT/GENE-DB human TR gene sequences. Using the TCRdist pipeline, a later analysis assigned CDR3 sequences along with most-parsimonious VDJ recombination scenarios. In a later analysis, each TCR beta chain was defined by its CDR3 amino acid sequence together with its V-gene family, and reads lacking a unique V-gene family were excluded. In a later analysis, approximately 640 highly shared, low-generation-probability nucleotide sequences were removed to address suspected cross-contamination and a sequencing artifact. For each public chain, a later analysis derived a clonal expansion index from normalized ranks of inferred template counts within each repertoire. A later analysis computed generation probabilities with a VDJ recombination model fitted to out-of-frame rearrangements, and checked the results against IGoR. In a later analysis, hypergeometric tests were used to score TCR-TCR, TCR-HLA and TCR-CMV co-occurrence, with a repertoire-size bias correction applied to TCR pairs. False discovery rates were estimated in a later analysis by permuting HLA or CMV assignments 20 times. In a later analysis, co-occurring TCRs were grouped using DBSCAN, with TCRdist sequence similarity added in when clustering inside HLA-allele-positive subsets. Repertoires with fewer than 30,000 or more than 120,000 public chains were left out of co-occurrence clustering, as were several repertoires with anomalous nucleotide sharing. TCRdb took over this immuneACCESS table, retaining in-frame rearrangements with V and J assigned. Such tables are incomplete; in checked studies, under half of the missing clones stem from an unresolved V gene, and the remainder is unexplained. V, J and clone size reflect that table, while D and trimming were determined from the DNA. The sample table shows approximately 160,000 clones, and roughly 75% are seen once. Under 1.5% of the sample is held by the ten biggest clonotypes.

The sequence came from a man aged 18 to 29 in good health and CMV-seronegative. The specimen sequenced was PBMCs. The chain links TRBV7-9 with TRBJ2-1, with the D gene not confidently named. The DNA sequence is TGTTCCAGCAGCCCCCAAGCAAATGAGCAGTTCTTC. Translated, it gives CSSSPQANEQFF.